Listed below are T cell receptor beta chains from one sample, sequenced in a study of T cells in localized non-small cell lung cancer. Assay: immunoSEQ multiplex PCR; the TCRdb copy retains only in-frame clones and omits some. The sample holds about 59,000 clones, around nine tenths seen once. Here the sequenced sample was peripheral blood, taken before any cancer treatment. These TCRs come from a man aged 40 to 70 with stage I squamous cell lung carcinoma. Each CDR3 is given with its conserved first and last residue. A D gene is named only where the DNA matches it firmly. Rows give clone size only sometimes, using once, few, many, or a class for an expanded clone.

>TRBJ1-1|TRBD1|TRBV7-9|NA
TGTGCCAGCAGCGTCGACAGGGTCAATGAAGCTTTCTTT
CASSVDRVNEAFF
>TRBJ1-1|NA|TRBV30|NA
TGTGCCTGGAGTCGGGAGGGGAGAGCTTTCTTT
CAWSREGRAFF
>TRBJ1-6|NA|TRBV30|NA
TGTGCCTGGACAGGGGAGAGGGGGGATAATTCACCCCTCCACTTT
CAWTGERGDNSPLHF
>TRBJ2-5|NA|TRBV21-1|once
TGTGCCAGCAGTCCTGGCGTCCGGGGGGGGTACCAAGAGACCCAGTACTTC
CASSPGVRGGYQETQYF
>TRBJ2-1|TRBD2|TRBV5-6|NA
TGTGCCAGCAGCCAATCGGCGGGGGGCGATGAGCAGTTCTTC
CASSQSAGGDEQFF
>TRBJ2-3|TRBD1|TRBV7-9|once
TGTGCCAGCAGCCCCTTTGGGACAGGGGAAGGAGATACGCAGTATTTT
CASSPFGTGEGDTQYF
>TRBJ2-5|NA|TRBV5-5|NA
TGTGCCAGCAGCTTGGGAGACGGAGAGACCCAGTACTTC
CASSLGDGETQYF
>TRBJ2-7|NA|TRBV28|NA
TGTGCCAGCAGTTTAAGTCGCCGAAAGCAGTACTTC
CASSLSRRKQYF
>TRBJ1-1|NA|TRBV19|NA
TGTGCCAGTGTGGGGCGGCCATGGAACACTGAAGCTTTCTTT
CASVGRPWNTEAFF
>TRBJ2-3|NA|TRBV5-1|once
TGCGCCAGCAGCGCTGCAAAGGATACGCAGTATTTT
CASSAAKDTQYF
>TRBJ2-1|TRBD1|TRBV4-3|once
TGCGCCAGCAGCCCCGGGACAGAGTACAATGAGCAGTTCTTC
CASSPGTEYNEQFF
>TRBJ1-2|TRBD1|TRBV18|NA
TGTGCCAGCTCACGGGGGACAGATAACTATGGCTACACCTTC
CASSRGTDNYGYTF
>TRBJ2-5|NA|TRBV2|once
TGTGCCAGCAGTCAAGGACAGCCTCCTGACGGGACCCAGTACTTC
CASSQGQPPDGTQYF
>TRBJ2-1|NA|TRBV27|NA
TGTGCCAGCAGTTTTGGCGGGGGCGCATCCTACAATGAGCAGTTCTTC
CASSFGGGASYNEQFF
>TRBJ1-1|NA|TRBV19|NA
TGTGCCAGTAGTACCTCGGGGGTGATCACTGAAGCTTTCTTT
CASSTSGVITEAFF
>TRBJ2-5|TRBD1|TRBV6-1|NA
TGTGCCAGCAGTATGGGACAGCAGTACCAAGAGACCCAGTACTTC
CASSMGQQYQETQYF
>TRBJ1-2|NA|TRBV19|NA
TGTGCCAGTTCCTCAAAAGGGACGGCAGTCTATGGCTACACCTTC
CASSSKGTAVYGYTF
>TRBJ1-1|NA|TRBV6-1|once
TGTGCCAGCAGTGAAAGGCAGTGGCAGAGGAACACTGAAGCTTTCTTT
CASSERQWQRNTEAFF
>TRBJ2-2|TRBD2|TRBV23-1|NA
TGCGCCAGCAGTCAACCCTCGGACAGGTGGCGACTAGCGGGGCGCGCCGCCACCGGGGAGCTGTTTTTT
CASSQPSDRWRLAGRAATGELFF
>TRBJ2-7|NA|TRBV6-1|NA
TGTGCCAGCCGGCGGGACTCCTACGAGCAGTACTTC
CASRRDSYEQYF
>TRBJ2-2|NA|TRBV4-1|NA
TGCGCCAGCAGCCAAGATGGTGGGGGACGTGCGAACACCGGGGAGCTGTTTTTT
CASSQDGGGRANTGELFF
>TRBJ2-1|TRBD2|TRBV9|NA
TGTGCCAGCAGCGTAGAGAAGCTAGCGGGAGGGGATGAGCAGTTCTTC
CASSVEKLAGGDEQFF
>TRBJ2-1|TRBD2|TRBV4-3|once
TGCGCCAGCAGCCAAGACGCGGGAGGGCCTCGGTATGAGCAGTTCTTC
CASSQDAGGPRYEQFF
>TRBJ2-1|TRBD2|TRBV18|few
TGTGCCAGCTCACCACCTAGCGGGAGCCTTCAGCACAATGAGCAGTTCTTC
CASSPPSGSLQHNEQFF